The 29 T cell receptor beta chains below all came from one sample that was sequenced in a study of T cell repertoires in cytomegalovirus infection. TCRdb reprocessed the reads via MiXCR and lists one record per CDR3 protein. In the table there are under 850,000 distinct CDR3 sequences, 35% to 45% of which are singletons. The specimen sequenced was PBMCs. All receptors come from a human donor in good health (CMV status not recorded). Some clones in this sample may be carry-over from other donors' samples.

The V and J genes are TRBV28 and TRBJ2-5; 11 bases align to TRBD1. The CDR3 contains 13 residues. CDR1 is MDHEN, CDR2 SYDVKM, per germline. Trimming took 6 bases from V and 4 from J; bases not matched to a gene: 1. The CDR3 sequence: CASRDRGRETQYF. Written as DNA, the CDR3 is TGTGCCAGCAGGGACAGGGGGCGAGAGACCCAGTACTTC.

Judged by abundance, this clonotype is medium-sized. V usage is TRBV7-2 and J usage is TRBJ2-1, with a weak D call TRBD2 (6 bases). Trimming removed 1 base from V and 0 bases from J, with 10 bases in between. There are 16 residues in the CDR3. Per the germline V gene, CDR1 is SGHTA and CDR2 is FQGNSA. CDR3 DNA sequence: TGTGCCAGCAGCTTAGATATTAGCGGCTCCTACAATGAGCAGTTCTTC. It yields the protein CASSLDISGSYNEQFF. The entire variable domain, with the rest obtained from reference TRBV7-2 and TRBJ2-1, is as follows: GAGVSQSPSNKVTEKGKDVELRCDPISGHTALYWYRQSLGQGLEFLIYFQGNSAPDKSGLPSDRFSAERTGGSVSTLTIQRTQQEDSAVYLCASSLDISGSYNEQFFGPGTRLTVL.

This clonotype was seen a handful of times. The genes are TRBV28 and TRBJ2-1, with 9 bases fitting TRBD1. Germline lookup yields CDR1 MDHEN and CDR2 SYDVKM. The CDR3 contains 15 residues. The junction had 11 bases not matched to a gene; V was cut back by 6 bases and J by 8 bases. DNA of the CDR3: TGTGCCAGCAGACCGGGACAGGGTTTTTGGCATGAGCAGTTCTTC. Translation: CASRPGQGFWHEQFF.

In the case of this clonotype: Sequence at one end of the junction differs from germline and may be a read error. The chain carries TRBV24-1 and TRBJ2-1, with 8 nucleotides matching TRBD2. The CDR3 consists of 15 residues. Per germline, CDR1 KGHDR and CDR2 SFDVKD. The CDR3 nucleotides are TGTGCCACCCGTGATTTAGCGGGAATTAGCAATGAGCAGTTCTTC. It encodes CATRDLAGISNEQFF.

There are many counts of this clonotype. This chain joins TRBV7-9 and TRBJ2-1; TRBD1 aligns across 9 bases. The germline V gene has CDR1 SEHNR and CDR2 FQNEAQ (reference sequence). V shed 3 bases, J shed 10 bases, and the junction held 7 bases outside the gene matches. CDR3 length: 14 amino acids. CDR3 protein: CASSFLLQGAEQFF. The DNA of the CDR3 is TGTGCCAGCAGCTTTCTACTACAGGGGGCCGAGCAGTTCTTC.

The chain recombines TRBV6-6 with TRBJ1-4, with TRBD1 matching 9 bases. Per germline, CDR1 MNHNY and CDR2 SVGAGI (reference sequence). CDR3 length: 14 residues. The ends lost 6 bases at V and 7 bases at J; junction bases unmatched: 6. The CDR3 reads CASREQGATEKLFF. CDR3 DNA: TGTGCCAGCAGGGAACAGGGGGCTACTGAAAAACTGTTTTTT.

The chain uses TRBV9 and TRBJ2-5; no reliable D call. Germline values: CDR1 SGDLS, CDR2 YYNGEE. This CDR3 has 13 amino acids. V was shortened by 3 bases and J by 4 bases, with 10 bases between the two germline ends. CDR3 loop: CASSDQSRETQYF. The CDR3 region has the DNA TGTGCCAGCAGCGACCAGTCGCGAGAGACCCAGTACTTC.

There are a few counts of this clonotype. This sequence joins TRBV20-1 and TRBJ2-3, with D possibly being TRBD2 (5 bases). Germline V CDR1 and CDR2: DFQATT, SNEGSKA (reference sequence). This CDR3 is 13 amino acids long. Trimming took 1 base from V and 0 from J, leaving 5 bases between them. The DNA of the CDR3 is TGCAGTGCTAGAGGGACTAGCACAGATACGCAGTATTTT. Its protein product is CSARGTSTDTQYF.

This rearrangement joins TRBV24-1 to TRBJ2-1; D remains unclear. V lost 6 bases and J lost 4, with 6 bases in between. The CDR3 runs 12 residues. Germline assignment: CDR1 KGHDR and CDR2 SFDVKD. This chain's CDR3 is CATSHGYNEQFF. The DNA for the CDR3 is TGTGCCACCAGTCACGGGTACAATGAGCAGTTCTTC.

This clonotype has a handful of counts. The rearrangement joins TRBV6-1 to TRBJ2-3; D gene uncertain. The CDR3 has 17 residues. Deletions cut 4 bases from V and 4 bases from J, with 21 bases between. The germline CDR1 and CDR2 sequences are MNHNS and SASEGT. The DNA of the CDR3 is TGTGCCAGCAGTGCCGAGGCCGGCCTCAACCAAGCAGATACGCAGTATTTT. This gives the protein CASSAEAGLNQADTQYF.

This clonotype appeared a single time. This may arise from a read error, as a much more abundant clone is one base away. The rearrangement joins TRBV7-9 to TRBJ2-7, with 7 bases matching TRBD2. Trimming removed 0 bases from V and 2 bases from J; junction bases left unmatched: 7. Germline CDR1 SEHNR, CDR2 FQNEAQ (reference sequence). The CDR3 totals 16 residues. CDR3 sequence reads: CASSLANPGRTYEQYF. The CDR3 DNA reads as TGTGCCAGCAGCTTAGCGAATCCCGGGAGGACCTACGAGCAGTACTTC.

This chain joins TRBV30 and TRBJ1-1, with D perhaps TRBD1 (5 bases). Trimming cost V 8 bases and J 6 bases, with 16 bases left between them. Germline V lookup: CDR1 GTSNPN, CDR2 SVGIG (reference sequence). This CDR3 region has 12 residues. CDR3 bases: TGTGCCGGAATGGGGGGTAGGTCTGAAGCTTTCTTT. Translated, it gives CAGMGGRSEAFF.

This clonotype occurred once. V gene TRBV7-3 combines with J gene TRBJ1-1, with TRBD1 matching 9 bases. This CDR3 contains 16 residues. Losses at the gene ends were 5 bases for V and 5 bases for J; bases not matched to a gene: 12. The V gene's germline CDR1 is SGHTA and CDR2 FQGTGA. In nucleotides, the CDR3 is TGTGCCAGCAGCGTCAAACAGGGGGCGCGGGGGACTGAAGCTTTCTTT. This translates into CASSVKQGARGTEAFF.

This clonotype came up a few times. This sequence joins TRBV29-1 and TRBJ2-1; 7 nucleotides match TRBD1. The V segment lost 7 bases and the J segment 7 bases; nucleotides outside the gene matches: 4. This CDR3 contains 11 residues. Germline CDR1 and CDR2: SQVTM and ANQGSEA. The CDR3 here is CSARQGNEQFF. CDR3 sequence (DNA): TGCAGCGCCCGACAGGGTAATGAGCAGTTCTTC.

This clonotype was recorded only once. This chain connects TRBV6-8 to TRBJ2-5; 8 bases line up with TRBD2. Germline loops: CDR1 MNHGY, CDR2 SAAAGT. The J segment lost 4 bases and the V segment lost 8 bases, leaving 3 bases of the junction unmatched. This CDR3 has 12 residues. The CDR3 DNA reads as TGTGCCAGCGTTAGCGGGGTAGAGACCCAGTACTTC. Its protein product is CASVSGVETQYF.

Remarks on this clonotype: Here the CDR3 omits its conserved ending phenylalanine or tryptophan, so a read error is the likely source. V gene TRBV7-2 combines with J gene TRBJ2-7; 13 bases line up with TRBD2. V shed 4 bases, J shed 4 bases, and the junction held 7 bases outside the gene matches. Germline CDR1 is SGHTA and CDR2 is FQGNSA. The length of the CDR3 is 16 residues. CDR3 coding DNA: TGTGCCAGCAGCTCTTCCTCGACTAGCGGGAGGTACGAGCAGTACTTA. This encodes CASSSSSTSGRYEQYL.

The chain carries TRBV7-6 and TRBJ2-3, with a tentative D call TRBD1 (6 bases). There are 14 residues in the CDR3. Germline CDR1 is SGHVS and CDR2 is FNYEAQ. The V and J ends lost 6 bases and 2 bases respectively, with 12 bases between them. The CDR3, as DNA: TGTGCCAGCAGGGGGGCGGAATACACAGATACGCAGTATTTT. Residues: CASRGAEYTDTQYF.

This clonotype has more than one count but fewer than ten. The junction and the germline gene differ at one end; a read error may be behind it. The V call is TRBV7-7, the J call TRBJ2-5, with D possibly being TRBD2 (6 bases). The CDR3 runs to 15 residues. Germline CDR1 and CDR2: SSHAT and FNYEAQ (reference sequence). CDR3 coding DNA: TGTGCTAGCAGCAAGCATGCGGGGAACCAAGAGACCCAGTACTTC. As protein: CASSKHAGNQETQYF.

This clonotype came up many times. The chain employs TRBV28 and TRBJ1-2, with D uncertain. V was pared by 6 bases and J by 4 bases, with 12 bases between. Germline CDR1 and CDR2: MDHEN and SYDVKM. CDR3 length equals 13 residues. CDR3 region: CASRKLPSYGYTF. CDR3 coding DNA: TGTGCCAGCAGAAAGTTGCCCAGCTATGGCTACACCTTC.

This sequence joins TRBV28 and TRBJ2-2; 8 nucleotides match TRBD2. CDR1 and CDR2 (germline): MDHEN, SYDVKM. V lost 6 bases and J lost 11; bases outside the gene matches: 17. The CDR3 runs to 16 residues. CDR3 coding DNA: TGTGCCAGCAGATCCCGAGGACTAGCCCAGGCAAGAGAGCTGTTTTTT. Its translation: CASRSRGLAQARELFF.

V is TRBV28 and J is TRBJ2-2, with a tentative D call TRBD2 (7 bases). V dropped 5 bases and J dropped 5 bases, with 15 bases sitting between them. Germline V gene sequence: CDR1 MDHEN, CDR2 SYDVKM. The CDR3 runs 15 residues. CDR3 sequence: CASSTGGAWTGELFF. Written as DNA, the CDR3 is TGTGCCAGCAGTACTGGGGGGGCATGGACCGGGGAGCTGTTTTTT.

The chain couples TRBV5-1 to TRBJ1-1; D unclear. The ends were cut back, 2 bases at V and 1 base at J, with 12 bases in the middle. Germline V lookup: CDR1 SGHRS, CDR2 YFSETQ. The length of the CDR3 is 15 residues. For the CDR3, the DNA is TGCGCCAGCAGCTTTAGCGTCTCGGGGAACACTGAAGCTTTCTTT. Protein: CASSFSVSGNTEAFF.

The rearrangement joins TRBV19 to TRBJ2-5; 10 bases agree with TRBD1. Germline CDR1 and CDR2: LNHDA and SQIVND (reference sequence). V trimming: 8 bases; J trimming: 4 bases; junction bases outside the gene matches: 7. This CDR3 has 14 residues. The CDR3 region is CASGVGQGTETQYF. Here the CDR3 DNA reads TGTGCCAGTGGCGTGGGACAGGGGACAGAGACCCAGTACTTC.

V usage is TRBV6-2 or TRBV6-3 and J usage is TRBJ2-1, with 14 bases aligning to TRBD2. The CDR3 runs to 17 residues. The V segment lost 4 bases and the J segment 6 bases; nucleotides outside the gene matches: 8. Per the germline V gene, CDR1 is MNHEY and CDR2 is SVGEGT. Here the CDR3 DNA reads TGTGCCAGCAGTTTCTCGACTAGCGGGGGGGCCCGCAATGAGCAGTTCTTC. Translating it yields CASSFSTSGGARNEQFF.

This clonotype showed up just once. The chain joins TRBV20-1 to TRBJ1-3; TRBD1 might be the D (5 bases). Germline V gene data show CDR1 as DFQATT and CDR2 as SNEGSKA (reference sequence). The CDR3 loop spans 15 amino acids. V was trimmed by 5 bases and J by 4 bases, leaving 18 bases between them. This CDR3 is CSADPGGGAGNTIYF. The CDR3 coding sequence is TGCAGTGCTGATCCGGGTGGGGGAGCAGGAAACACCATATATTTT.

Worth noting for this clonotype: Lacking the conserved final phenylalanine or tryptophan, this CDR3 likely reflects a read error. The DNA is omitted, as the CDR3 cannot be located on it reliably, and the CDR3 follows TCRdb's listing. The chain employs TRBV6-1 and TRBJ2-1; the D call TRBD2 from the table was never checked on the DNA. The CDR3 is made up of 17 amino acids, end residues included. The germline V gene encodes CDR1 MNHNS and CDR2 SASEGT. CDR3: CASSERMTSGASNEQLL.

The chain is built from TRBV7-9 and TRBJ1-1; 7 bases fit TRBD1. The junction had 10 bases not matched to a gene; V was cut back by 5 bases and J by 1 base. CDR1 is SEHNR and CDR2 is FQNEAQ in the germline V gene (reference sequence). CDR3 length equals 16 residues. Here the CDR3 reads CASSPYSGQTNTEAFF. The DNA for the CDR3 is TGTGCCAGCAGCCCATATTCGGGACAGACGAACACTGAAGCTTTCTTT.

This clonotype was detected a few times. The chain combines TRBV2 with TRBJ2-7; D possibly corresponds to TRBD1 (6 bases). The CDR3 spans 13 residues. V dropped 8 bases and J dropped 1 base, with 12 bases sitting between them. Germline V gene data show CDR1 as SNHLY and CDR2 as FYNNEI. CDR3 nucleotides: TGTGCCAGCTTGACAGGACATTCCTACGAGCAGTACTTC. This translates into CASLTGHSYEQYF.

V gene TRBV20-1 combines with J gene TRBJ2-3; no firm D call. Germline V gene lookup returns CDR1 DFQATT and CDR2 SNEGSKA (reference sequence). The CDR3 extends over 15 amino acids. V was trimmed by 5 bases and J by 6 bases, leaving 21 bases between them. The CDR3 loop is CSAPPHGEVRDTQYF. DNA for the CDR3: TGCAGTGCTCCACCCCATGGTGAGGTGAGGGATACGCAGTATTTT.